The rows below give T cell receptor beta chains drawn from one sample of a study of beta chain features in type 1 diabetes. TCRdb's copy holds only in-frame clones and misses some; the assay was immunoSEQ multiplex PCR. Seen here are under 350,000 clones, more than 13% observed once, and the top ten hold 0.015% to 0.02%. Sequences were obtained from naive CD4+ T cells from blood. All receptors come from a man aged 30-40 years with type 1 diabetes. The CDR3 runs from the conserved cysteine through the conserved F or W. Fields, in order: V gene, D gene, J gene, clone size, CDR3 protein, CDR3 DNA. D genes are given only for firm matches. Size is omitted from some rows. Given values are once, few, many or a class for expanded clones.

V gene: TRBV19
D gene: TRBD2
J gene: TRBJ2-3
clone size: few
CDR3 protein: CASSPLGTSKDTQYF
CDR3 DNA: TGTGCCAGTAGTCCCCTGGGGACTAGCAAGGATACGCAGTATTTT

V gene: TRBV7-3
D gene: -
J gene: TRBJ2-3
clone size: -
CDR3 protein: CASSLRGDTDTQYF
CDR3 DNA: TGTGCCAGCAGCTTAAGGGGGGACACAGATACGCAGTATTTT

V gene: TRBV5-1
D gene: -
J gene: TRBJ2-5
clone size: -
CDR3 protein: CASSLRGMRETQYF
CDR3 DNA: TGCGCCAGCAGCTTGCGGGGAATGAGGGAGACCCAGTACTTC

V gene: TRBV2
D gene: -
J gene: TRBJ2-2
clone size: few
CDR3 protein: CASIRDIDGELFF
CDR3 DNA: TGTGCCAGCATTAGGGACATAGACGGGGAGCTGTTTTTT

V gene: TRBV20-1
D gene: -
J gene: TRBJ2-1
clone size: -
CDR3 protein: CSASVLGGQFF
CDR3 DNA: TGCAGTGCTAGCGTCTTGGGAGGGCAGTTCTTC

V gene: TRBV28
D gene: TRBD1
J gene: TRBJ2-7
clone size: -
CDR3 protein: CATGTGLPYEQYF
CDR3 DNA: TGTGCCACGGGGACAGGCCTCCCCTACGAGCAGTACTTC

V gene: TRBV11-3
D gene: -
J gene: TRBJ1-1
clone size: -
CDR3 protein: CASSFTRFAEAFF
CDR3 DNA: TGTGCCAGCAGCTTTACGAGGTTCGCTGAAGCTTTCTTT

V gene: TRBV23-1
D gene: -
J gene: TRBJ1-2
clone size: -
CDR3 protein: CASSLKAGGYGYTF
CDR3 DNA: TGCGCCAGCAGTCTCAAGGCTGGCGGATATGGCTACACCTTC

V gene: TRBV7-2
D gene: TRBD2
J gene: TRBJ2-5
clone size: few
CDR3 protein: CASSLAKRIAGGGETQYF
CDR3 DNA: TGTGCCAGCAGCTTAGCGAAAAGGATAGCGGGAGGTGGGGAGACCCAGTACTTC

V gene: TRBV9
D gene: TRBD1
J gene: TRBJ2-7
clone size: few
CDR3 protein: CASSVWTGGEEQYF
CDR3 DNA: TGTGCCAGCAGCGTCTGGACAGGGGGCGAGGAGCAGTACTTC

V gene: TRBV6-1
D gene: -
J gene: TRBJ2-1
clone size: few
CDR3 protein: CASSVNSNEQFF
CDR3 DNA: TGTGCCAGCAGTGTCAACAGCAATGAGCAGTTCTTC

V gene: TRBV5-4
D gene: -
J gene: TRBJ1-1
clone size: -
CDR3 protein: CASSLRDKNTEAFF
CDR3 DNA: TGTGCCAGCAGCTTACGGGACAAGAACACTGAAGCTTTCTTT

V gene: TRBV2
D gene: TRBD1
J gene: TRBJ2-2
clone size: -
CDR3 protein: CASSAQGALVGELFF
CDR3 DNA: TGTGCCAGCAGTGCCCAGGGGGCCCTGGTCGGGGAGCTGTTTTTT

V gene: TRBV19
D gene: -
J gene: TRBJ1-1
clone size: -
CDR3 protein: CASSPSRGSYTEAFF
CDR3 DNA: TGTGCCAGTAGTCCCTCGAGAGGCAGCTACACTGAAGCTTTCTTT